One sample yielded the 6 T cell receptor beta chains listed below, sequenced in a study of blood T cell repertoires in COVID-19. Assay used: immunoSEQ multiplex PCR; TCRdb lists only in-frame clones, some missing. The sample yields some 74,000 clones, 65% to 90% seen once. Material: peripheral blood. Receptor source: an elderly man with acute or convalescent COVID-19.

The genes are TRBV2 and TRBJ2-3; 12 bases are shared with TRBD2. The CDR3 is 15 residues long. Trimming took 3 bases from V and 7 from J; bases not matched to a gene: 5. Germline CDR1 reads SNHLY; CDR2 reads FYNNEI. The CDR3 nucleotides read TGTGCCAGCAGTGACGGACTAGCGGGGCCATATACGCAGTATTTT. Translation gives CASSDGLAGPYTQYF.

The chain links TRBV4-1 to TRBJ1-3; 10 positions agree with TRBD1. The CDR3 length is 17 residues. The germline V gene encodes CDR1 MGHRA and CDR2 YSYEKL. With 2 bases clipped from V and 1 base from J, the junction kept 5 bases outside the gene matches. The CDR3 bases are TGCGCCAGCAGCCAAAGACAGGGGGCAGAGTCTGGAAACACCATATATTTT. Translated: CASSQRQGAESGNTIYF.

V gene TRBV15 combines with J gene TRBJ2-7; 9 nucleotides match TRBD2. CDR3 size: 17 residues. The V gene end was trimmed by 1 base and the J gene end by 2 bases; junction bases not matched to a gene: 9. The germline gives CDR1 LNHNV, CDR2 YYDKDF (reference sequence). The CDR3 DNA reads as TGTGCCACCAGCAGAGTTTCTAGCGGGATTGTCCCCTACGAGCAGTACTTC. Its translation is CATSRVSSGIVPYEQYF. The variable domain in full, completed from reference TRBV15 and TRBJ2-7, reads DAMVIQNPRYQVTQFGKPVTLSCSQTLNHNVMYWYQQKSSQAPKLLFHYYDKDFNNEADTPDNFQSRRPNTSFCFLDIRSPGLGDTAMYLCATSRVSSGIVPYEQYFGPGTRLTVT.

This chain joins TRBV6-4 and TRBJ2-5; 7 bases line up with TRBD2. This CDR3 is 14 amino acids long. Trimming at V came to 4 bases and at J to 7 bases, leaving 9 bases not matched to a gene. The germline gives CDR1 MRHNA, CDR2 SNTAGT. CDR3 in DNA: TGTGCCAGCAGTGTCCTCCCTCCGGGGGGGACCCAGTACTTC. Its translation: CASSVLPPGGTQYF.

The chain has TRBV10-3 and TRBJ2-3, with D perhaps TRBD2 (5 bases). CDR3 length: 14 amino acids. The V and J ends lost 10 bases and 3 bases respectively, with 17 bases between them. In germline, CDR1 is ENHRY, CDR2 SYGVKD. CDR3 sequence reads: CATSIAGETDTQYF. The CDR3 bases are TGTGCCACTTCTATTGCCGGGGAGACAGATACGCAGTATTTT.

The chain uses TRBV28 and TRBJ2-2; perhaps TRBD1 as D (6 bases). The ends were cut back, 7 bases at V and 6 bases at J, with 18 bases in the middle. The CDR3 is made up of 15 amino acids. Germline V gene data show CDR1 as MDHEN and CDR2 as SYDVKM. The CDR3 here is CASKISGVSAGELFF. CDR3 bases: TGTGCCAGCAAAATTTCAGGGGTATCTGCCGGGGAGCTGTTTTTT.